This T cell receptor beta chain was profiled in a study of cytotoxic CD8 clonotypes in ibrutinib-treated CLL. Overall study findings and caveats: Clonality was elevated at ibrutinib response and had returned toward baseline at progression. The study found public clonotypes uncommon, contracting or stable on treatment.

Looked up from germline, CDR1 is MNHEY and CDR2 is SMNVEV (reference sequence). V lost 3 bases, J lost 1 base, and 9 bases lay in between. This CDR3 has 15 amino acids. Points on this clone: Its antigen is unknown.

The assay was immunoSEQ multiplex PCR, and TCRdb's table has in-frame clones only and misses some. The sample records around 310,000 clones, roughly 80% being singletons. The source is a human donor with chronic lymphocytic leukemia. The chain couples TRBV27 to TRBJ2-2, with D perhaps matching TRBD1 (5 bases). The sequenced sample was PBMCs, obtained before ibrutinib treatment. CDR3 coding DNA: TGTGCCAGCAGTTTGGGGCAGATGAACACCGGGGAGCTGTTTTTT. It translates to CASSLGQMNTGELFF.